The entry below gives a single T cell receptor (beta chain) sequence along with its context. Antigen specificity is unknown. TCRdb recomputed calls from the 5' RACE reads with MiXCR, one row per CDR3 protein. The sample shows approximately 500,000 distinct CDR3 sequences, more than 9.5% of them seen only once. The data were taken from a study of CD8 T cells in ankylosing spondylitis. Findings of the study overall: What appeared characteristic of ankylosing spondylitis blood was a TCR beta motif of fewer than ten highly homologous variants.

The sequencing input was blood, either unsorted or a sorted T cell fraction (not recorded which). The receptor comes from a male donor with ankylosing spondylitis.

CDR3 sequence reads: CSAVPGLAEYEQFF. CDR3 in DNA: TGCAGTGCTGTACCGGGACTAGCGGAGTATGAGCAGTTCTTC. The V gene is TRBV20-1, the J gene TRBJ2-1; TRBD2 agrees at 11 bases. This CDR3 has 14 residues. Germline-derived CDR1 and CDR2 are DFQATT and SNEGSKA (reference sequence). Unmatched junction bases numbered 8, after V lost 5 bases and J lost 8 bases.